This TCR beta chain came from a study of blood T cells in healthy people across ages. With a J-beta primer mix and a sample-barcoded 5' primer, a second PCR ran 7 to 11 cycles. TCRdb re-derived calls from the 5' RACE reads in MiXCR, one entry per CDR3 protein. This sample has hundreds of thousands of distinct CDR3 sequences; roughly 44% occur once, and the top ten carry roughly a fifth. This CDR3 region has 12 residues. CDR1 is GTSNPN, CDR2 SVGIG, per germline (reference sequence). Between the trimmed V and J ends, which lost 4 bases and 5 bases, there was a span of 11 bases. This clonotype was recorded a few times.

The TCR originated in a man aged 60 to 69 in good health. Specimen: blood. The J gene is TRBJ1-2, the V gene TRBV30, with D possibly being TRBD1 (6 bases). CDR3 amino acids: CAWTKTGYGYTF. CDR3 sequence (DNA): TGTGCCTGGACTAAGACAGGTTATGGCTACACCTTC.